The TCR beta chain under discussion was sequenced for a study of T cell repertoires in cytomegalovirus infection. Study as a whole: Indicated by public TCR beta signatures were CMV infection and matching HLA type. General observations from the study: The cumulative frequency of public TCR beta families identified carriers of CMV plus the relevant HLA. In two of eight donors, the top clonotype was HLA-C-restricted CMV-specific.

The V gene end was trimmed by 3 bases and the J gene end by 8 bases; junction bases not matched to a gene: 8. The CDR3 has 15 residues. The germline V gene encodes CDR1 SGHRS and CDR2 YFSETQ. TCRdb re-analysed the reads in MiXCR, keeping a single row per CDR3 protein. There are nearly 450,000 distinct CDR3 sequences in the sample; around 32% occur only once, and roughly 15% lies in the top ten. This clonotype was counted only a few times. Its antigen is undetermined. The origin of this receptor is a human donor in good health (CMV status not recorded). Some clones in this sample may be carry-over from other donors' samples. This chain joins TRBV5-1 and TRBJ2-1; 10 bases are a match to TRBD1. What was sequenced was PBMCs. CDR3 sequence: CASSSPGQGTYEQFF. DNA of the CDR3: TGCGCCAGCAGCTCGCCGGGACAGGGGACCTATGAGCAGTTCTTC.